This TCR beta chain is drawn from a study of blood T cell repertoires in COVID-19. With V trimmed by 0 bases and J by 2 bases, 6 bases remained unmatched. The CDR3 is 16 residues long. Germline-derived CDR1 and CDR2 are SGHRS and YFSETQ. The assay was immunoSEQ multiplex PCR, and TCRdb's table has in-frame clones only and misses some. The table lists more than 70,000 clones, less than 90% of them singletons. V usage is TRBV5-1 and J usage is TRBJ2-5, with 8 bases matching TRBD2. This TCR came from a woman older than 75 with acute or convalescent COVID-19. The sample consisted of peripheral blood. CDR3 nucleotide sequence: TGCGCCAGCAGCTTGGGTCCAGCGGGGGCGCAAGAGACCCAGTACTTC. Protein product: CASSLGPAGAQETQYF. Together with reference TRBV5-1 and TRBJ2-5, the CDR3 gives the full variable domain: KAGVTQTPRYLIKTRGQQVTLSCSPISGHRSVSWYQQTPGQGLQFLFEYFSETQRNKGNFPGRFSGRQFSNSRSEMNVSTLELGDSALYLCASSLGPAGAQETQYFGPGTRLLVL.